This TCR beta chain was documented in a study of human T cells and chemical hapten exposure. Each CDR3 protein gets one entry after TCRdb re-called the RACE reads with MiXCR. This table has 110,000 or so distinct CDR3 sequences, 9% to 9.5% appearing once. This clonotype has a count of ten or more. Time point reported: patch test 2, 6 weeks after DPC sensitization. Described treatment: therapeutic diphenylcyclopropenone sensitization with weekly scalp DPC. This CDR3 contains 14 residues. The germline V and J ends were trimmed by 1 base and 5 bases, with 11 bases remaining between them. Germline V lookup: CDR1 SEHNR, CDR2 FQNEAQ (reference sequence).

The genes are TRBV7-9 and TRBJ1-1, with D perhaps TRBD1 (6 bases). This sample comprised whole blood, obtained in connection with sensitization to the hapten diphenylcyclopropenone (DPC). This TCR was recovered from a woman aged 40-49 years with alopecia areata. Some clones in this sample may be carry-over from other donors' samples. The CDR3 nucleotides read TGTGCCAGCAGCTTAGAGGGGGGGCGGACTGAAGCTTTCTTT. This encodes CASSLEGGRTEAFF.